This TCR beta chain was obtained from a study of cytomegalovirus exposure and HLA in healthy donors. Study background: The roughly 120 million unique TCR beta sequences, from about 179 million T cells, were found by an earlier analysis. General study findings and limits: Later analysis revealed greater clonal expansion in HLA-associated TCR beta chains than in equally common others. A previous analysis found most TCR beta V segments productive roughly 90% or roughly 30% of the time.

Donors consisted of healthy bone marrow donors. Primers: 60 Vbeta forward and 13 Jbeta reverse. The protocol was immunoSEQ multiplex PCR, while the TCRdb copy is restricted to in-frame clones and leaves out a portion. The data contain 97,000 or so clones, around 78% of them singletons. Details on this clone: As yet, its antigen is unknown.

This CDR3 has 16 residues. The germline V gene has CDR1 LNHDA and CDR2 SQIVND (reference sequence). V was clipped by 2 bases and J by 3 bases; unmatched bases: 7. The specimen was PBMCs. The clonotype comes from a man aged 35-49 years in good health and CMV-seronegative. The chain combines TRBV19 with TRBJ2-3; TRBD2 matches 8 bases. CDR3 loop: CASSIRSGGRTDTQYF. CDR3 nucleotide sequence: TGTGCCAGTAGTATACGAAGCGGGGGACGAACAGATACGCAGTATTTT.